A single sample is the source of the 19 T cell receptor beta chains below, sequenced in a study of shared clonotypes between healthy human individuals. Method: immunoSEQ multiplex PCR; TCRdb's copy keeps in-frame clones and lacks some. The table has 1.4 million or so clones, 98% seen once. The specimen was naive CD4+ T cells sorted from blood. Subset of the sample: CD45RA+ positively selected. Source of these receptors: a man aged 30 to 45 in good health.

V gene TRBV5-1 combines with J gene TRBJ2-7; 7 nucleotides match TRBD1. Germline V CDR1 and CDR2: SGHRS, YFSETQ. Trimming at V came to 0 bases and at J to 3 bases, leaving 6 bases not matched to a gene. The CDR3 is made up of 15 amino acids. The CDR3 sequence: CASSLASGQYYEQYF. In DNA form, the CDR3 reads TGCGCCAGCAGCTTGGCCTCGGGACAGTACTACGAGCAGTACTTC. Supplemented by reference TRBV5-1 and TRBJ2-7, the full variable domain reads KAGVTQTPRYLIKTRGQQVTLSCSPISGHRSVSWYQQTPGQGLQFLFEYFSETQRNKGNFPGRFSGRQFSNSRSEMNVSTLELGDSALYLCASSLASGQYYEQYFGPGTRLTVT.

A remark on this clone: This sample also contains other DNA sequences that code for the same CDR3. The CDR3 bases are TGTGCCAGCAGAGCAGGGGGATACGAGCAGTACTTC. Its translation is CASRAGGYEQYF. The gene calls are TRBV6-5 and TRBJ2-7; the match to TRBD1 covers 7 bases. V lost 6 bases to trimming and J lost 4 bases; unmatched junction nucleotides: 3. Germline V gene sequence: CDR1 MNHEY, CDR2 SVGAGI. The CDR3 consists of 12 residues.

The chain uses TRBV11-2 and TRBJ1-4; D is undetermined. The CDR3 covers 15 residues. Germline assignment: CDR1 SGHAT and CDR2 FQNNGV. Trimming removed 5 bases from V and 5 bases from J, with 15 bases in between. CDR3 region: CASSPRGGRNEKLFF. The CDR3 DNA follows: TGTGCCAGCAGCCCCCGGGGAGGGCGCAATGAAAAACTGTTTTTT.

With respect to this clone: Different DNA sequences within this sample yield the same CDR3. The rearrangement links TRBV11-2 to TRBJ2-5; maybe TRBD1 (5 bases). This CDR3 comprises 15 residues. V lost 1 base to trimming and J lost 2 bases, with 11 bases between them. The germline V gene has CDR1 SGHAT and CDR2 FQNNGV. CDR3 in amino acids: CASSLGGIGQETQYF. The CDR3 DNA reads as TGTGCCAGCAGCTTAGGGGGCATAGGTCAAGAGACCCAGTACTTC.

This clone showed up just once. V usage is TRBV4-3 and J usage is TRBJ1-1, with no clear D. This CDR3 contains 14 residues. The V gene's germline CDR1 is LGHNA and CDR2 YSLEER. V lost 0 bases and J lost 5, with 10 bases in between. DNA of the CDR3: TGCGCCAGCAGCCAAGACCTGGCGGGTACTGAAGCTTTCTTT. Its translation is CASSQDLAGTEAFF.

The rearrangement links TRBV4-3 to TRBJ2-7; D gene ambiguous. V shed 5 bases and J shed 7 bases, with 24 bases lying between them. This CDR3 has 16 residues. CDR1 LGHNA and CDR2 YSLEER come from the germline V gene. Here the CDR3 DNA reads TGCGCCAGCAGCAAAAGACCCTACCGCGTGGGTGCGGAGCAGTACTTC. Protein: CASSKRPYRVGAEQYF.

The rearrangement links TRBV28 to TRBJ2-3; TRBD1 matches at 8 bases. Trimming at V came to 6 bases and at J to 0 bases, leaving 5 bases not matched to a gene. CDR1 and CDR2 (germline): MDHEN, SYDVKM. This CDR3 contains 15 residues. CDR3 sequence: CASRPDRASTDTQYF. CDR3 in DNA: TGTGCCAGCAGACCGGACAGGGCGAGCACAGATACGCAGTATTTT.

Here the CDR3 reads CASRPRQGAWGGLYF. CDR3 nucleotide sequence: TGTGCCAGCAGGCCCCGACAGGGGGCGTGGGGAGGCCTGTACTTC. This chain uses TRBV6-6 with TRBJ2-7, with 10 bases identical to TRBD1. Looked up from germline, CDR1 is MNHNY and CDR2 is SVGAGI (reference sequence). V lost 6 bases to trimming and J lost 12 bases; unmatched junction nucleotides: 17. The CDR3 has 15 residues.

Note on this clone: Within the sample, other DNA sequences also encode this same CDR3. The CDR3 region has the DNA TGTGCCAGCAGCGTCGGATATGGGAATCAGCCCCAGCATTTT. Residues: CASSVGYGNQPQHF. The chain joins TRBV9 to TRBJ1-5; D gene unclear. The length of the CDR3 is 14 residues. The germline V gene encodes CDR1 SGDLS and CDR2 YYNGEE. Between the trimmed V and J ends, which lost 2 bases and 4 bases, there was a span of 10 bases.

A single count supports this clone. V and J are TRBV28 and TRBJ2-1; the D gene is possibly TRBD2 (5 bases). The CDR3 contains 16 residues. Germline V lookup: CDR1 MDHEN, CDR2 SYDVKM. Deletions cut 6 bases from V and 1 base from J, with 16 bases between. Here the CDR3 DNA reads TGTGCCAGCAGCCTTAGGTGGAGGAGTTCCTACAATGAGCAGTTCTTC. Protein: CASSLRWRSSYNEQFF.

Regarding this clone: One end of the junction is discordant with germline, which a read error may explain. The V call is TRBV19, the J call TRBJ1-2; D gene uncertain. CDR1 is LNHDA and CDR2 is SQIVND in the germline V gene (reference sequence). The CDR3 is made up of 8 amino acids. The CDR3 reads CATLRRAF. CDR3 bases: TGTGCCACCCTCCGGAGAGCGTTC.

This chain uses TRBV18 with TRBJ2-5; a weak D match, TRBD1 (6 bases). CDR3 length equals 14 residues. V was cut by 4 bases and J by 2 bases, with 11 bases left in between. The germline V gene has CDR1 KGHSH and CDR2 LQKENI. CDR3 in amino acids: CASSRRTAQETQYF. DNA of the CDR3: TGTGCCAGCTCACGACGGACAGCACAAGAGACCCAGTACTTC.

Written as DNA, the CDR3 is TGTGCCAGCAGCCAAGTCAGGGGCGCGAACACCGGGGAGCTGTTTTTT. This encodes CASSQVRGANTGELFF. The V gene is TRBV14, the J gene TRBJ2-2; a weak D match, TRBD1 (6 bases). This CDR3 is 16 amino acids long. The V and J ends lost 1 base and 0 bases respectively, with 9 bases between them. Germline values: CDR1 SGHDN, CDR2 FVKESK.

The chain combines TRBV14 with TRBJ2-7; either TRBD1 or TRBD2 may fit D (5 bases each). Between the trimmed V and J ends, which lost 1 base and 0 bases, there was a span of 13 bases. The CDR3 consists of 16 residues. Germline lookup yields CDR1 SGHDN and CDR2 FVKESK. The chain's CDR3 is CASSQVDGTLSYEQYF. CDR3 in DNA: TGTGCCAGCAGCCAAGTTGACGGGACGCTCTCCTACGAGCAGTACTTC.

The CDR3 spells CASSQEEAMNTEAFF. For the CDR3, the DNA is TGCGCCAGCAGCCAAGAAGAGGCAATGAACACTGAAGCTTTCTTT. V gene TRBV4-1 combines with J gene TRBJ1-1, with D uncertain. From germline, CDR1 is MGHRA and CDR2 YSYEKL. This CDR3 is 15 amino acids long. V lost 0 bases and J 0 bases, leaving 8 bases between the germline ends.

This chain connects TRBV9 to TRBJ1-5; 7 bases are shared with TRBD1. J lost 4 bases, V lost 4 bases, and 5 bases had no gene match. Germline V gene data show CDR1 as SGDLS and CDR2 as YYNGEE. This CDR3 is 14 amino acids long. The chain's CDR3 is CASSPGTVNQPQHF. The CDR3 DNA follows: TGTGCCAGCAGCCCGGGGACAGTTAATCAGCCCCAGCATTTT.

The count of this clone is one. This chain connects TRBV9 to TRBJ2-5; D is possibly TRBD1 (6 bases). The CDR3 length is 15 residues. The V gene's germline CDR1 is SGDLS and CDR2 YYNGEE. The V gene lost 4 bases and the J gene lost 4 bases, with 17 bases spanning the gap. DNA of the CDR3: TGTGCCAGCAGCACCGCGACAGGTCGAGGAGAGACCCAGTACTTC. Translating gives CASSTATGRGETQYF.

The chain recombines TRBV6-6 with TRBJ2-7; 7 positions agree with TRBD2. Germline trimming cut 2 bases from V and 6 bases from J; bases unmatched to any gene: 7. The germline V gene has CDR1 MNHNY and CDR2 SVGAGI (reference sequence). The CDR3 is made up of 14 amino acids. The CDR3 sequence is CASSYAGERGEQYF. DNA of the CDR3: TGTGCCAGCAGTTACGCGGGGGAGCGCGGCGAGCAGTACTTC.

This rearrangement joins TRBV18 to TRBJ2-7; 7 bases line up with TRBD1. This CDR3 spans 14 amino acids. The germline CDR1 and CDR2 sequences are KGHSH and LQKENI. The trim removed 3 bases at V and 3 bases at J, leaving 5 bases unmatched. CDR3 in amino acids: CASSPTGLNYEQYF. The CDR3 DNA sequence: TGTGCCAGCTCACCGACAGGGCTCAACTACGAGCAGTACTTC. The entire variable domain, with the rest obtained from reference TRBV18 and TRBJ2-7, is as follows: NAGVMQNPRHLVRRRGQEARLRCSPMKGHSHVYWYRQLPEEGLKFMVYLQKENIIDESGMPKERFSAEFPKEGPSILRIQQVVRGDSAAYFCASSPTGLNYEQYFGPGTRLTVT.